The 25 T cell receptor beta chains below were found in one sample sequenced in a study of early T cells in non-severe SARS-CoV-2 infection. TCRdb processed the 5' RACE reads anew with MiXCR; each CDR3 protein has one entry. The table has about 80,000 distinct CDR3 sequences, about 5% seen once. Sequences were derived from whole blood, sampled at baseline. These receptors were taken from an adult who was a healthcare worker with PCR-confirmed SARS-CoV-2 infection or an uninfected control (not recorded which).

This clonotype has a count of ten or more. This chain links TRBV20-1 with TRBJ2-7; a weak D match, TRBD2 (5 bases). CDR3 size: 11 residues. The V gene's germline CDR1 is DFQATT and CDR2 SNEGSKA (reference sequence). The V end lost 6 bases, the J end lost 4 bases, and 10 bases lay between the germline ends. CDR3 residues: CSAGRGYEQYF. The CDR3 bases are TGCAGTGCAGGACGGGGATACGAGCAGTACTTC.

This clonotype was counted at least ten times. The chain joins TRBV15 to TRBJ2-7; TRBD1 matches at 9 bases. CDR3 length: 15 amino acids. Germline-derived CDR1 and CDR2 are LNHNV and YYDKDF (reference sequence). Trimming took 1 base from V and 3 from J; bases not matched to a gene: 4. The CDR3 spells CATSRVMGQGYEQYF. The CDR3 DNA reads TGTGCCACCAGCAGAGTGATGGGACAGGGCTACGAGCAGTACTTC.

This clonotype was detected many times. This chain connects TRBV7-6 to TRBJ2-1, with TRBD2 matching 12 bases. The CDR3 is made up of 15 amino acids. With V trimmed by 5 bases and J by 7 bases, 6 bases remained unmatched. Germline CDR1 reads SGHVS; CDR2 reads FNYEAQ. The CDR3 sequence: CASSITSGRRNEQFF. CDR3 coding DNA: TGTGCCAGCAGCATTACTAGCGGGAGGCGTAATGAGCAGTTCTTC.

This clonotype was seen at least ten times. The chain recombines TRBV5-4 with TRBJ2-3; D may be TRBD2 (5 bases). The CDR3 has 13 amino acids. Germline V lookup: CDR1 SGHNT, CDR2 YYREEE (reference sequence). Trimming took off 4 bases at V and 10 bases at J, with 16 bases between the two ends. The CDR3 region is CASSQRTPDAQYF. The DNA for the CDR3 is TGTGCCAGCAGCCAGCGGACGCCGGATGCGCAGTATTTT.

This clonotype appeared a few times. V and J are TRBV5-6 and TRBJ2-3; 8 bases are shared with TRBD1. V shed 3 bases and J 3 bases; nucleotides not matched to a gene: 6. The CDR3 is made up of 15 amino acids. Germline values: CDR1 SGHDT, CDR2 YYEEEE. CDR3 in amino acids: CASSWKTGATDTQYF. CDR3 sequence (DNA): TGTGCCAGCAGCTGGAAGACAGGGGCAACAGATACGCAGTATTTT. Full variable domain (outside the CDR3, taken from reference TRBV5-6 and TRBJ2-3): DAGVTQSPTHLIKTRGQQVTLRCSPKSGHDTVSWYQQALGQGPQFIFQYYEEEERQRGNFPDRFSGHQFPNYSSELNVNALLLGDSALYLCASSWKTGATDTQYFGPGTRLTVL.

This clonotype has only a few counts. The chain has TRBV12-3 or TRBV12-4 and TRBJ1-1; no clear D gene. Trimming shortened V by 10 bases and J by 5 bases, and 11 bases separated the two germline ends. The CDR3 length is 11 residues. Here the CDR3 DNA reads TGTGCCACCTCCCGGAGAACTGAAGCTTTCTTT. Translation gives CATSRRTEAFF.

CDR3 bases: TGTGCCACCCGGGCCCTTACCGGGACAGAAAACAATGAGCAGTTCTTC. The encoded protein is CATRALTGTENNEQFF. The V and J genes are TRBV2 and TRBJ2-1, with TRBD1 matching 7 bases. The CDR3 is 16 amino acids. Trimming at V came to 10 bases and at J to 5 bases, leaving 17 bases not matched to a gene. CDR1 and CDR2 (germline): SNHLY, FYNNEI. Variable domain in full (rest from reference TRBV2 and TRBJ2-1): EPEVTQTPSHQVTQMGQEVILRCVPISNHLYFYWYRQILGQKVEFLVSFYNNEISEKSEIFDDQFSVERPDGSNFTLKIRSTKLEDSAMYFCATRALTGTENNEQFFGPGTRLTVL.

The chain couples TRBV11-3 to TRBJ2-3; 8 nucleotides match TRBD1. This CDR3 region has 15 residues. Germline V gene lookup returns CDR1 SGHNT and CDR2 YENEEA. V lost 5 bases and J lost 3; bases outside the gene matches: 7. This chain's CDR3 is CASSPGGVQTDTQYF. The CDR3, as DNA: TGTGCCAGCAGCCCAGGGGGCGTCCAGACAGATACGCAGTATTTT.

This clonotype showed up just a few times. This chain links TRBV21-1 with TRBJ2-5; TRBD1 is the table's D call and was not checked against the DNA. TRBV21-1 is a pseudogene segment. The CDR3 contains 17 residues. This CDR3 is CASSKGFGQGEQETQYF. The CDR3 DNA follows: TGTGCCAGCAGCAAAGGGTTCGGACAGGGGGAGCAAGAGACCCAGTACTTC.

The J gene is TRBJ1-1, the V gene TRBV11-2; unclear D gene. Germline CDR1 is SGHAT and CDR2 is FQNNGV. Trimming removed 5 bases from V and 6 bases from J, with 13 bases in between. CDR3 size: 13 residues. The CDR3 protein is CASSIGPSPEAFF. The CDR3 DNA is TGTGCCAGCAGCATCGGGCCCTCTCCTGAAGCTTTCTTT.

This clonotype was recorded many times. This chain connects TRBV7-9 to TRBJ1-1; D unclear. Germline V lookup: CDR1 SEHNR, CDR2 FQNEAQ (reference sequence). The CDR3 extends over 14 amino acids. Between the trimmed V and J ends, which lost 1 base and 7 bases, there was a span of 13 bases. The CDR3 is CASSLERRIGEAFF. CDR3 coding DNA: TGTGCCAGCAGCTTAGAACGGCGAATTGGTGAAGCTTTCTTT.

This clonotype was recorded many times. This chain joins TRBV4-2 and TRBJ2-7, with TRBD2 matching over 10 bases. Per germline, CDR1 LGHNA and CDR2 YNFKEQ. V lost 2 bases, J lost 2 bases, and 9 bases stayed unmatched. This CDR3 has 17 residues. CDR3 DNA: TGTGCCAGCAGCCAATCTTCAGCGGGAGGGTACCCCTACGAGCAGTACTTC. This translates into CASSQSSAGGYPYEQYF.

The V and J genes are TRBV2 and TRBJ2-3; 8 bases agree with TRBD1. Per germline, CDR1 SNHLY and CDR2 FYNNEI. The junction had 5 bases not matched to a gene; V was cut back by 3 bases and J by 3 bases. The CDR3 contains 15 residues. CDR3 in amino acids: CASSDLDRVTDTQYF. DNA of the CDR3: TGTGCCAGCAGTGATCTGGACAGGGTAACAGATACGCAGTATTTT.

The rearrangement uses TRBV6-6 and TRBJ2-1, with D possibly being TRBD1 (5 bases). V dropped 2 bases and J dropped 2 bases, with 13 bases sitting between them. CDR3 length equals 16 residues. In germline, CDR1 is MNHNY, CDR2 SVGAGI (reference sequence). Here the CDR3 DNA reads TGTGCCAGCAGTTACCCGACAGCCGTCACCTACAATGAGCAGTTCTTC. Its translation is CASSYPTAVTYNEQFF.

This clonotype has at least ten counts. The gene calls are TRBV10-3 and TRBJ2-1; D is undetermined. Germline V gives CDR1 ENHRY, CDR2 SYGVKD. V was pared by 5 bases and J by 3 bases, with 11 bases between. This CDR3 is built from 14 residues. The CDR3 protein is CAISIEYLYNEQFF. The CDR3 DNA reads TGTGCCATCAGTATAGAATACCTCTACAATGAGCAGTTCTTC.

This clonotype was seen a few times. J is TRBJ2-1 and V is TRBV6-5, with 10 bases fitting TRBD2. The CDR3 sequence is 15 residues long. Trimming took 6 bases from V and 10 from J; bases not matched to a gene: 12. Looked up from germline, CDR1 is MNHEY and CDR2 is SVGAGI. In DNA form, the CDR3 reads TGTGCCAGCAGCCATTGGGTGAGCGGGAGGGCCGAGCAGTTCTTC. It yields the protein CASSHWVSGRAEQFF.

This clonotype occurred many times. The genes are TRBV5-8 and TRBJ1-5; no clear D gene. V shed 4 bases and J shed 0 bases, with 11 bases lying between them. The germline CDR1 and CDR2 sequences are SGHTS and YDEGEE. This CDR3 has 15 residues. The CDR3 bases are TGTGCCAGCAGCGGCGGGCAGGTTAGCAATCAGCCCCAGCATTTT. It translates to CASSGGQVSNQPQHF.

This clonotype has only a few counts. The chain carries TRBV12-3 or TRBV12-4 and TRBJ1-2; TRBD1 is a possible D gene (5 bases). The CDR3 loop spans 14 amino acids. V lost 7 bases and J lost 2, with 14 bases in between. The CDR3 bases are TGTGCCAGCACCCCGGGACGGGTGAACTATGGCTACACCTTC. Translating it yields CASTPGRVNYGYTF.

This clonotype showed up just a few times. V and J are TRBV5-1 and TRBJ2-7, with D perhaps being TRBD1 or TRBD2 (5 bases each). The V end lost 6 bases, the J end lost 0 bases, and 13 bases lay between the germline ends. This CDR3 is built from 14 residues. The V gene's germline CDR1 is SGHRS and CDR2 YFSETQ. CDR3 amino acids: CASTLGPASYEQYF. As DNA, the CDR3 is TGCGCCAGCACCCTGGGACCGGCCTCCTACGAGCAGTACTTC.

CDR3 DNA: TGCGCCAGCAGTGAGGGGGTCGGACTAGCGGGAGTAGAAGAGCAGTACTTC. Its translation: CASSEGVGLAGVEEQYF. The V and J genes are TRBV10-2 and TRBJ2-7, with 13 bases that match TRBD2. Germline V lookup: CDR1 WSHSY, CDR2 SAAADI. The CDR3 is 17 residues long. With 2 bases clipped from V and 7 bases from J, the junction kept 11 bases outside the gene matches.

V usage is TRBV20-1 and J usage is TRBJ2-7; 10 positions agree with TRBD2. The CDR3 sequence is 13 residues long. CDR1 is DFQATT and CDR2 is SNEGSKA in the germline V gene (reference sequence). Unmatched junction bases numbered 5, after V lost 5 bases and J lost 4 bases. The CDR3 is CSASGLADYEQYF. CDR3 in DNA: TGCAGTGCTTCCGGACTAGCGGATTACGAGCAGTACTTC.

The chain uses TRBV30 and TRBJ2-3; D call uncertain. The germline V and J ends were trimmed by 0 bases and 0 bases, with 1 base remaining between them. This CDR3 is built from 12 residues. Per the germline V gene, CDR1 is GTSNPN and CDR2 is SVGIG (reference sequence). DNA of the CDR3: TGTGCCTGGAGTGTGAGCACAGATACGCAGTATTTT. It specifies CAWSVSTDTQYF.

This clonotype showed up many times. The gene calls are TRBV12-3 or TRBV12-4 and TRBJ2-2; 7 nucleotides agree with TRBD2. The CDR3 runs to 13 residues. V shed 6 bases and J 6 bases; nucleotides not matched to a gene: 4. CDR3 sequence reads: CASSSGLAGELFF. CDR3 DNA: TGTGCCAGCAGCTCAGGACTAGCCGGGGAGCTGTTTTTT.

This clonotype was picked up a small number of times. The chain is built from TRBV11-3 and TRBJ2-2; no clear D. Trimming took off 1 base at V and 7 bases at J, with 4 bases between the two ends. CDR1 and CDR2 from the germline V gene are SGHNT and YENEEA. The CDR3 runs to 12 residues. CDR3 protein: CASSLVGGELFF. CDR3 nucleotides: TGTGCCAGCAGCTTAGTAGGCGGGGAGCTGTTTTTT.

This clonotype was picked up a small number of times. The V call is TRBV20-1, the J call TRBJ2-7, with TRBD2 matching 11 bases. This CDR3 spans 16 amino acids. V was clipped by 3 bases and J by 1 base; unmatched bases: 8. The germline V gene has CDR1 DFQATT and CDR2 SNEGSKA (reference sequence). DNA of the CDR3: TGCAGTGCTAGTCCCCTACTAGCGGGAGCATCCTACGAGCAGTACTTC. This codes for CSASPLLAGASYEQYF.